These T cell receptor beta chains were read from a single sample in a study of T cell changes during pregnancy in multiple sclerosis. Repertoires were generated with immunoSEQ multiplex PCR, while TCRdb's copy carries only in-frame clones and drops some. Of roughly 49,000 clones in the sample, about nine tenths were seen once. This specimen was CD4+ T cells from peripheral blood mononuclear cells, taken in the second trimester of pregnancy. The receptors originated from a female donor with multiple sclerosis, enrolled in a pregnancy study. Both conserved end residues are part of each CDR3. The D gene is left open where the match is weak. Clone size appears in some rows only: once, few, many, or a class for an expanded clone.

j_call: TRBJ1-1
clone_size: NA
v_call: TRBV7-9
d_call: NA
cdr3_length: 14
cdr3_aa: CATRAGTMNTEAFF
cdr3_nt: TGTGCCACCCGGGCCGGGACAATGAACACTGAAGCTTTCTTT

j_call: TRBJ1-1
clone_size: NA
v_call: TRBV2
d_call: NA
cdr3_length: 14
cdr3_aa: CASSERAQLSEAFF
cdr3_nt: TGTGCCAGCAGTGAGAGGGCCCAGCTCTCTGAAGCTTTCTTT

j_call: TRBJ2-3
clone_size: NA
v_call: TRBV5-1
d_call: TRBD1
cdr3_length: 14
cdr3_aa: CASSPGQRTDTQYF
cdr3_nt: TGCGCCAGCAGCCCGGGACAGCGCACAGATACGCAGTATTTT

j_call: TRBJ2-7
clone_size: NA
v_call: TRBV18
d_call: TRBD2
cdr3_length: 14
cdr3_aa: CASSPGRGTYEQYF
cdr3_nt: TGTGCCAGCTCACCAGGGCGGGGGACCTACGAGCAGTACTTC

j_call: TRBJ1-5
clone_size: NA
v_call: TRBV5-1
d_call: NA
cdr3_length: 14
cdr3_aa: CASSLGAGNQPQHF
cdr3_nt: TGCGCCAGCAGCTTGGGGGCAGGAAATCAGCCCCAGCATTTT

j_call: TRBJ1-2
clone_size: NA
v_call: TRBV28
d_call: TRBD1
cdr3_length: 14
cdr3_aa: CASSRQGTNYGYTF
cdr3_nt: TGTGCCAGCAGTCGACAGGGGACTAACTATGGCTACACCTTC

j_call: TRBJ1-2
clone_size: NA
v_call: TRBV4-1
d_call: TRBD1
cdr3_length: 20
cdr3_aa: CASSQGLLDHAGTGGNGYTF
cdr3_nt: TGCGCCAGCAGCCAAGGACTTCTGGATCATGCCGGGACAGGAGGAAATGGCTACACCTTC

j_call: TRBJ2-7
clone_size: NA
v_call: TRBV19
d_call: TRBD2
cdr3_length: 14
cdr3_aa: CASSGTSGSYEQYF
cdr3_nt: TGTGCCAGTAGTGGGACTAGCGGCTCCTACGAGCAGTACTTC

j_call: TRBJ1-5
clone_size: NA
v_call: TRBV5-1
d_call: NA
cdr3_length: 15
cdr3_aa: CASSLDGPRGQPQHF
cdr3_nt: TGCGCCAGCAGCTTGGATGGGCCGAGGGGGCAGCCCCAGCATTTT

j_call: TRBJ1-5
clone_size: NA
v_call: TRBV28
d_call: TRBD1
cdr3_length: 13
cdr3_aa: CAGQGKSNQPQHF
cdr3_nt: TGTGCTGGACAGGGTAAGAGCAATCAGCCCCAGCATTTT

j_call: TRBJ2-1
clone_size: NA
v_call: TRBV7-9
d_call: TRBD2
cdr3_length: 16
cdr3_aa: CASSGPGGGSYNEQFF
cdr3_nt: TGTGCCAGCAGCGGGCCGGGCGGGGGATCCTACAATGAGCAGTTCTTC

j_call: TRBJ2-1
clone_size: NA
v_call: TRBV12-5
d_call: NA
cdr3_length: 12
cdr3_aa: CASGPPRNEQFF
cdr3_nt: TGTGCTAGTGGTCCGCCCAGGAATGAGCAGTTCTTC

j_call: TRBJ1-3
clone_size: NA
v_call: TRBV7-2
d_call: TRBD1
cdr3_length: 15
cdr3_aa: CASTLERGPGNTIYF
cdr3_nt: TGTGCCAGCACCCTAGAGAGGGGGCCGGGAAACACCATATATTTT

j_call: TRBJ2-2
clone_size: NA
v_call: TRBV2
d_call: TRBD2
cdr3_length: 15
cdr3_aa: CASSASGGYTGELFF
cdr3_nt: TGTGCCAGCAGTGCCTCCGGGGGGTACACCGGGGAGCTGTTTTTT

j_call: TRBJ1-2
clone_size: NA
v_call: TRBV7-3
d_call: NA
cdr3_length: 12
cdr3_aa: CASSSGGEPSRF
cdr3_nt: TGTGCCAGCAGCTCCGGGGGAGAGCCATCGCGCTTC

j_call: TRBJ1-2
clone_size: NA
v_call: TRBV20-1
d_call: NA
cdr3_length: 11
cdr3_aa: CSARGAYGYTF
cdr3_nt: TGCAGTGCTAGAGGGGCTTATGGCTACACCTTC

j_call: TRBJ1-2
clone_size: NA
v_call: TRBV28
d_call: NA
cdr3_length: 12
cdr3_aa: CASSNSPYGYTF
cdr3_nt: TGTGCCAGCAGCAACAGTCCATATGGCTACACCTTC

j_call: TRBJ1-1
clone_size: NA
v_call: TRBV7-2
d_call: NA
cdr3_length: 14
cdr3_aa: CASSPSALNTEAFF
cdr3_nt: TGTGCCAGCAGCCCGTCGGCACTAAACACTGAAGCTTTCTTT

j_call: TRBJ1-3
clone_size: NA
v_call: TRBV6-6
d_call: NA
cdr3_length: 12
cdr3_aa: CASSPSGNTIYF
cdr3_nt: TGTGCCAGCAGCCCATCTGGAAACACCATATATTTT

j_call: TRBJ2-5
clone_size: many
v_call: TRBV14
d_call: TRBD2
cdr3_length: 13
cdr3_aa: CASTELAGGTQYF
cdr3_nt: TGTGCCAGCACCGAACTAGCGGGCGGGACCCAGTACTTC

j_call: TRBJ2-1
clone_size: NA
v_call: TRBV9
d_call: TRBD2
cdr3_length: 18
cdr3_aa: CASSVASGTSGGIDEQFF
cdr3_nt: TGTGCCAGCAGCGTAGCTTCCGGAACTAGCGGGGGGATTGATGAGCAGTTCTTC

j_call: TRBJ1-5
clone_size: once
v_call: TRBV19
d_call: TRBD1
cdr3_length: 16
cdr3_aa: CASSTTGGSGNQPQHF
cdr3_nt: TGTGCCAGTAGTACGACAGGGGGCTCGGGAAATCAGCCCCAGCATTTT

j_call: TRBJ1-1
clone_size: NA
v_call: TRBV28
d_call: NA
cdr3_length: 13
cdr3_aa: CATTGDRNTEAFF
cdr3_nt: TGTGCCACCACGGGAGACAGGAACACTGAAGCTTTCTTT

j_call: TRBJ2-7
clone_size: NA
v_call: TRBV27
d_call: NA
cdr3_length: 14
cdr3_aa: CASSQNRESYEQYF
cdr3_nt: TGTGCCAGCAGTCAAAACAGGGAGTCCTACGAGCAGTACTTC

j_call: TRBJ2-2
clone_size: NA
v_call: TRBV19
d_call: TRBD1
cdr3_length: 15
cdr3_aa: CASRVQGAGTGELFF
cdr3_nt: TGTGCCAGTAGAGTACAGGGGGCGGGCACCGGGGAGCTGTTTTTT

j_call: TRBJ2-5
clone_size: few
v_call: TRBV5-1
d_call: TRBD2
cdr3_length: 15
cdr3_aa: CASSGGLAGGETQYF
cdr3_nt: TGCGCCAGCAGCGGGGGACTAGCGGGAGGGGAGACCCAGTACTTC

j_call: TRBJ2-7
clone_size: NA
v_call: TRBV4-2
d_call: TRBD2
cdr3_length: 19
cdr3_aa: CASSLLIGTSGPLSYEQYF
cdr3_nt: TGTGCCAGCAGCCTTCTAATAGGGACTAGCGGGCCCTTGTCCTACGAGCAGTACTTC

j_call: TRBJ2-1
clone_size: NA
v_call: TRBV4-1
d_call: TRBD2
cdr3_length: 15
cdr3_aa: CASSLREGSYNEQFF
cdr3_nt: TGCGCCAGCAGCCTCCGGGAGGGGTCCTACAATGAGCAGTTCTTC

j_call: TRBJ1-6
clone_size: NA
v_call: TRBV28
d_call: NA
cdr3_length: 13
cdr3_aa: CASLGRGNSPLHF
cdr3_nt: TGTGCCAGCCTAGGACGGGGAAATTCACCCCTCCACTTT

j_call: TRBJ1-1
clone_size: NA
v_call: TRBV5-4
d_call: TRBD1
cdr3_length: 14
cdr3_aa: CASSFPGQGNRAFF
cdr3_nt: TGTGCCAGCAGCTTTCCGGGACAGGGGAATCGTGCTTTCTTT

j_call: TRBJ1-1
clone_size: NA
v_call: TRBV29-1
d_call: NA
cdr3_length: 13
cdr3_aa: CSGAHQGSTEAFF
cdr3_nt: TGCAGCGGCGCCCATCAGGGGAGCACTGAAGCTTTCTTT

j_call: TRBJ1-4
clone_size: NA
v_call: TRBV7-9
d_call: TRBD1
cdr3_length: 14
cdr3_aa: CASSPGQGDEKLFF
cdr3_nt: TGTGCCAGCAGCCCAGGACAGGGGGATGAAAAACTGTTTTTT

j_call: TRBJ1-4
clone_size: NA
v_call: TRBV18
d_call: TRBD1
cdr3_length: 14
cdr3_aa: CASSRGDSNEKLFF
cdr3_nt: TGTGCCAGCTCACGTGGGGACAGTAATGAAAAACTGTTTTTT

j_call: TRBJ1-3
clone_size: NA
v_call: TRBV5-1
d_call: NA
cdr3_length: 14
cdr3_aa: CASSLQGSGNTIYF
cdr3_nt: TGCGCCAGCAGCTTGCAGGGTTCGGGAAACACCATATATTTT

j_call: TRBJ1-1
clone_size: NA
v_call: TRBV7-9
d_call: TRBD1
cdr3_length: 15
cdr3_aa: CASSLQSGGNTEAFF
cdr3_nt: TGTGCCAGCAGCTTACAATCAGGGGGGAACACTGAAGCTTTCTTT

j_call: TRBJ2-7
clone_size: NA
v_call: TRBV30
d_call: NA
cdr3_length: 13
cdr3_aa: CAWSVERRYEQYF
cdr3_nt: TGTGCCTGGAGTGTAGAGCGCCGATACGAGCAGTACTTC

j_call: TRBJ2-2
clone_size: NA
v_call: TRBV27
d_call: NA
cdr3_length: 13
cdr3_aa: CASSLQGPGELFF
cdr3_nt: TGTGCCAGCAGTTTACAGGGTCCCGGGGAGCTGTTTTTT

j_call: TRBJ2-5
clone_size: NA
v_call: TRBV2
d_call: NA
cdr3_length: 17
cdr3_aa: CASSGPNDSTFQETQYF
cdr3_nt: TGTGCCAGCAGCGGACCCAACGACAGCACCTTCCAAGAGACCCAGTACTTC

j_call: TRBJ2-6
clone_size: NA
v_call: TRBV28
d_call: TRBD2
cdr3_length: 15
cdr3_aa: CASLNGGAGANVLTF
cdr3_nt: TGTGCCAGTCTGAATGGGGGGGCTGGGGCCAACGTCCTGACTTTC

j_call: TRBJ1-1
clone_size: few
v_call: TRBV10-3
d_call: NA
cdr3_length: 13
cdr3_aa: CAISERENTEAFF
cdr3_nt: TGTGCCATCAGTGAACGGGAGAACACTGAAGCTTTCTTT

j_call: TRBJ2-1
clone_size: NA
v_call: TRBV25-1
d_call: TRBD2
cdr3_length: 16
cdr3_aa: CASSAHSGSSYNEQFF
cdr3_nt: TGTGCCAGCAGTGCTCATAGCGGGAGCTCCTACAATGAGCAGTTCTTC

j_call: TRBJ2-7
clone_size: NA
v_call: TRBV7-3
d_call: NA
cdr3_length: 14
cdr3_aa: CASSLTGQGNEQYF
cdr3_nt: TGTGCCAGCAGCTTAACGGGCCAGGGTAACGAGCAGTACTTC

j_call: TRBJ2-1
clone_size: NA
v_call: TRBV7-9
d_call: TRBD2
cdr3_length: 15
cdr3_aa: CASSPGLAGVSEQFF
cdr3_nt: TGTGCCAGCAGCCCGGGACTAGCGGGGGTCAGTGAGCAGTTCTTC

j_call: TRBJ1-5
clone_size: NA
v_call: TRBV6-1
d_call: NA
cdr3_length: 13
cdr3_aa: CASREGVNQPQHF
cdr3_nt: TGTGCCAGCCGGGAGGGGGTCAATCAGCCCCAGCATTTT

j_call: TRBJ2-5
clone_size: NA
v_call: TRBV5-1
d_call: NA
cdr3_length: 14
cdr3_aa: CASKTGNIQETQYF
cdr3_nt: TGCGCCAGCAAGACCGGGAATATCCAAGAGACCCAGTACTTC

j_call: TRBJ2-1
clone_size: NA
v_call: TRBV7-9
d_call: NA
cdr3_length: 12
cdr3_aa: CASQRVEGEQFF
cdr3_nt: TGTGCCAGCCAAAGGGTAGAGGGTGAGCAGTTCTTC

j_call: TRBJ1-5
clone_size: NA
v_call: TRBV18
d_call: NA
cdr3_length: 14
cdr3_aa: CASSPTTGPLPQHF
cdr3_nt: TGTGCCAGCTCACCCACGACAGGCCCCTTGCCCCAGCATTTT

j_call: TRBJ2-7
clone_size: NA
v_call: TRBV9
d_call: NA
cdr3_length: 15
cdr3_aa: CASSAQEGGPYEQYF
cdr3_nt: TGTGCCAGCAGCGCCCAGGAGGGGGGGCCTTACGAGCAGTACTTC

j_call: TRBJ2-7
clone_size: NA
v_call: TRBV6-1
d_call: TRBD1
cdr3_length: 15
cdr3_aa: CASSAKTGSTVEQYF
cdr3_nt: TGTGCCAGCAGTGCCAAGACAGGGTCTACGGTCGAGCAGTACTTC

j_call: TRBJ2-4
clone_size: NA
v_call: TRBV5-6
d_call: TRBD1
cdr3_length: 12
cdr3_aa: CASSLQGAIQYF
cdr3_nt: TGTGCCAGCAGCTTACAGGGGGCCATTCAGTACTTC

j_call: TRBJ2-5
clone_size: NA
v_call: TRBV11-2
d_call: TRBD1
cdr3_length: 17
cdr3_aa: CASSRRITGGAGETQYF
cdr3_nt: TGTGCCAGCAGCCGCAGAATCACAGGGGGCGCCGGGGAGACCCAGTACTTC

j_call: TRBJ2-4
clone_size: NA
v_call: TRBV2
d_call: NA
cdr3_length: 16
cdr3_aa: CASSEVQPLAKNIQYF
cdr3_nt: TGTGCCAGCAGTGAAGTACAGCCCTTAGCCAAAAACATTCAGTACTTC

j_call: TRBJ1-4
clone_size: NA
v_call: TRBV9
d_call: NA
cdr3_length: 16
cdr3_aa: CASSVGGGAVGEKLFF
cdr3_nt: TGTGCCAGCAGCGTAGGAGGTGGGGCAGTCGGAGAAAAACTGTTTTTT

j_call: TRBJ1-4
clone_size: NA
v_call: TRBV7-8
d_call: NA
cdr3_length: 14
cdr3_aa: CASTLREINEKLFF
cdr3_nt: TGTGCCAGCACCTTGAGGGAGATTAATGAAAAACTGTTTTTT

j_call: TRBJ2-1
clone_size: NA
v_call: TRBV30
d_call: NA
cdr3_length: 11
cdr3_aa: CAWSPRGEQFF
cdr3_nt: TGTGCCTGGAGTCCCAGGGGTGAGCAGTTCTTC

j_call: TRBJ2-2
clone_size: NA
v_call: TRBV11-3
d_call: NA
cdr3_length: 16
cdr3_aa: CASRFRLQGNTGELFF
cdr3_nt: TGTGCCAGCAGGTTTCGCCTCCAGGGGAACACCGGGGAGCTGTTTTTT

j_call: TRBJ2-3
clone_size: NA
v_call: TRBV7-8
d_call: NA
cdr3_length: 13
cdr3_aa: CASSFPVADTQYF
cdr3_nt: TGTGCCAGCAGCTTTCCCGTAGCAGATACGCAGTATTTT

j_call: TRBJ1-2
clone_size: few
v_call: TRBV19
d_call: TRBD1
cdr3_length: 14
cdr3_aa: CASSRGQGNYGYTF
cdr3_nt: TGTGCCAGTAGTAGAGGACAGGGGAACTATGGCTACACCTTC

j_call: TRBJ2-7
clone_size: NA
v_call: TRBV19
d_call: TRBD2
cdr3_length: 14
cdr3_aa: CASATSGGAYEQYF
cdr3_nt: TGTGCCAGCGCGACTAGCGGGGGGGCCTACGAGCAGTACTTC

j_call: TRBJ2-2
clone_size: NA
v_call: TRBV6-5
d_call: NA
cdr3_length: 16
cdr3_aa: CASSYSPSSNTGELFF
cdr3_nt: TGTGCCAGCAGTTACTCCCCGTCGTCGAACACCGGGGAGCTGTTTTTT